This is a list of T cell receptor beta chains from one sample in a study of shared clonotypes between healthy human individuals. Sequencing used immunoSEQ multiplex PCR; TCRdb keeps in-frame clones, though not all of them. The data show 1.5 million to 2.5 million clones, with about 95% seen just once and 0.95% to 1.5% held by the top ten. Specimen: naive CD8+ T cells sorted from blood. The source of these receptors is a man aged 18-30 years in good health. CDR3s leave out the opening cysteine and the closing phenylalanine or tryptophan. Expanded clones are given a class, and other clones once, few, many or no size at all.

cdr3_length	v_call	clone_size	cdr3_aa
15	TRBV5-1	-	ASSLPMAGGPVNEQF
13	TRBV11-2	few	ASSLDRSSGNTIY
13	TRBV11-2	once	ASSLETSVSYEQY
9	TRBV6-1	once	ASSRYNEQF
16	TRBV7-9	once	ASSPPWPGSTPTDTQY
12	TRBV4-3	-	ASSPQGGIDEQY
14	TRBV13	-	ASSLGTSGGSNEQF
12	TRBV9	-	ASSPWISGNTIY
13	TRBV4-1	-	ASSQDGQGSYEQY
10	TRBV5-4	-	ASSPGGNTQY
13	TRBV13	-	ASSQGQGLTGELF
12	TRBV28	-	ASSLVSANQPQH
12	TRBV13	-	ATQQGRRTGELF
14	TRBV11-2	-	ASSLGKREGYNEQF
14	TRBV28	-	ASSLVGDRTYYGYT
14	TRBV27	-	ASSPYLGLAKNIQY
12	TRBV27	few	ASSLWDSSYEQY
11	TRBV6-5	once	ASSYEGWSGYT
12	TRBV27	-	ASRGKDLSEKLF
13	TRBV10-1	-	ASSESRQGPYEQY
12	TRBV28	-	ASSTGSSGSTQY
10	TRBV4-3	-	ASSQGQLEAF
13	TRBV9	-	ASSDPGTGDYGYT
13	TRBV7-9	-	ASSFGQGRTDTQY
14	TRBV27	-	ASSFSAGLVTYEQY
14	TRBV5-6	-	ASSSIQGTDSYEQY
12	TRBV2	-	ATLSGELNYEQY
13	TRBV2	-	ASSFTGGLDYEQY
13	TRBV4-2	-	ASSQEGLAQETQY
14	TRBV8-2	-	GTDQITQSRANVLT
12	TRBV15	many	ATSRGSGEETQY
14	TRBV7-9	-	ASSRLGTRSSYEQY
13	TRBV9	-	ASSLKGSVNTEAF
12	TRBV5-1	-	ASSLYGQNNEQF
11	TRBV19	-	ASSRLSTDTQY
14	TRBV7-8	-	ASSISGGDRGEAQH
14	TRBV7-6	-	ASSPGKISGGTEAF
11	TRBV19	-	ASSMVGTGELF
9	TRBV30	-	AGDVDYEQY
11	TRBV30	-	AWSGGQSYGYT
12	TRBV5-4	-	ASSLAGGYYEQY
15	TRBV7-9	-	ASRSDPSGRLVDTQY
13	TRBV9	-	ASSIDRAGNTEAF
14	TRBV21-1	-	ASSKDTSGSPNEQF
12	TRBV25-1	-	ASSEYEGNYGYT
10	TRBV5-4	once	ASSSEGTEAF
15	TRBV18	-	ASSPSPVGRVNTEAF
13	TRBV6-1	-	ASSESGTGVYEQY
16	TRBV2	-	ASSEDGGETLSSYEQY
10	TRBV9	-	ASSPAQETQY
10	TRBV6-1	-	ASRDPGYEQY
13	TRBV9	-	ASSLTGGGSYGYT
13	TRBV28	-	ASSLGTSGADEQF